A single sample is the source of the 18 T cell receptor beta chains below, sequenced in a study of shared clonotypes between healthy human individuals. The naive CD8 fraction comprised CD45RO-negative cells positively selected for CCR7 and excluded terminally differentiated effector memory CD45RA+ cells. Some clones are missing from TCRdb's copy, which holds only in-frame ones; the method was immunoSEQ multiplex PCR. The sample has 2 million to 2.5 million clones; more than 85% are singletons. The specimen was naive CD8+ T cells from PBMCs. Every receptor here comes from a man aged 18 to 30 in good health. Some clones in this sample may be carry-over from other donors' samples.

CDR3: CASSEGSPRGREYYEQYF. Written as DNA, the CDR3 is TGTGCCAGCAGCGAGGGGAGTCCCCGGGGGCGGGAGTACTACGAGCAGTACTTC. The V gene is TRBV9, the J gene TRBJ2-7, with a weak D call TRBD2 (7 bases). The CDR3 loop spans 18 amino acids. Germline CDR1 SGDLS, CDR2 YYNGEE. Trimming removed 3 bases at V and 3 bases at J, with 25 bases between. Full variable domain (remainder filled in from reference TRBV9 and TRBJ2-7): DSGVTQTPKHLITATGQRVTLRCSPRSGDLSVYWYQQSLDQGLQFLIQYYNGEERAKGNILERFSAQQFPDLHSELNLSSLELGDSALYFCASSEGSPRGREYYEQYFGPGTRLTVT.

This chain links TRBV9 with TRBJ2-7; TRBD1 might be the D (7 bases). V lost 4 bases and J lost 6, with 23 bases in between. This CDR3 is 16 amino acids long. The germline CDR1 and CDR2 sequences are SGDLS and YYNGEE. The CDR3 reads CASSPLEGAGLREQYF. The DNA of the CDR3 is TGTGCCAGCAGCCCTCTTGAGGGGGCGGGACTGCGCGAGCAGTACTTC. Full variable domain (missing parts from reference TRBV9 and TRBJ2-7): DSGVTQTPKHLITATGQRVTLRCSPRSGDLSVYWYQQSLDQGLQFLIQYYNGEERAKGNILERFSAQQFPDLHSELNLSSLELGDSALYFCASSPLEGAGLREQYFGPGTRLTVT.

As concerns this clone: The sample has other DNA sequences that encode this CDR3 too. This rearrangement joins TRBV19 to TRBJ2-1; 7 bases are a match to TRBD1. J was trimmed by 4 bases and V by 4 bases; bases with no gene match: 1. The CDR3 is 13 residues long. Germline loops: CDR1 LNHDA, CDR2 SQIVND (reference sequence). The CDR3 DNA follows: TGTGCCAGTAGTAGGGACAGTTACAATGAGCAGTTCTTC. The encoded protein is CASSRDSYNEQFF.

A single count supports this clone. The J gene is TRBJ2-2, the V gene TRBV15; 9 bases agree with TRBD2. Germline CDR1 reads LNHNV; CDR2 reads YYDKDF (reference sequence). The CDR3 runs 17 residues. V shed 5 bases, J shed 3 bases, and the junction held 10 bases outside the gene matches. The CDR3 DNA follows: TGTGCCACCAGCCTAGGGCGGGAGGGCCGTGACACCGGGGAGCTGTTTTTT. Amino acid sequence: CATSLGREGRDTGELFF. The entire variable domain, with the rest obtained from reference TRBV15 and TRBJ2-2, is as follows: DAMVIQNPRYQVTQFGKPVTLSCSQTLNHNVMYWYQQKSSQAPKLLFHYYDKDFNNEADTPDNFQSRRPNTSFCFLDIRSPGLGDTAMYLCATSLGREGRDTGELFFGEGSRLTVL.

The chain joins TRBV4-1 to TRBJ1-6, with a tentative D call TRBD1 (5 bases). The CDR3 spans 16 residues. V lost 1 base, J lost 7 bases, and 14 bases lay in between. Germline loops: CDR1 MGHRA, CDR2 YSYEKL. CDR3: CASSQVARAGNSPLHF. In DNA form, the CDR3 reads TGCGCCAGCAGCCAAGTTGCCAGGGCAGGGAATTCACCCCTCCACTTT.

This sequence joins TRBV7-2 and TRBJ1-2; the D gene is possibly TRBD1 (5 bases). Trimming removed 2 bases from V and 8 bases from J, with 18 bases in between. Germline V CDR1 and CDR2: SGHTA, FQGNSA. CDR3 length: 15 amino acids. This chain's CDR3 is CASSLLGGSIYGYTF. CDR3 sequence (DNA): TGTGCCAGCAGCTTATTGGGGGGGTCAATATACGGCTACACCTTC. Full variable domain (outside the CDR3, taken from reference TRBV7-2 and TRBJ1-2): GAGVSQSPSNKVTEKGKDVELRCDPISGHTALYWYRQSLGQGLEFLIYFQGNSAPDKSGLPSDRFSAERTGGSVSTLTIQRTQQEDSAVYLCASSLLGGSIYGYTFGSGTRLTVV.

The chain carries TRBV7-2 and TRBJ1-1; D uncertain. The CDR3 contains 16 residues. The V gene lost 0 bases and the J gene lost 0 bases, with 11 bases spanning the gap. Germline CDR1 reads SGHTA; CDR2 reads FQGNSA. This CDR3 reads CASSLASEFMNTEAFF. The DNA for the CDR3 is TGTGCCAGCAGCTTAGCGTCGGAATTCATGAACACTGAAGCTTTCTTT.

This CDR3 reads CASSPRGAEQFF. The CDR3 DNA reads TGCGCCAGCAGCCCTAGGGGGGCTGAGCAGTTCTTC. This chain links TRBV5-1 with TRBJ2-1, with D possibly called TRBD1 or TRBD2 (6 bases each). Germline V gene lookup returns CDR1 SGHRS and CDR2 YFSETQ. Between the trimmed V and J ends, which lost 4 bases and 9 bases, there was a span of 11 bases. This CDR3 is built from 12 residues.

Written as DNA, the CDR3 is TGTGCCAGCAGCGTAGGGACGGGAGTAGGCAATGAGCAGTTCTTC. Its translation: CASSVGTGVGNEQFF. The chain couples TRBV9 to TRBJ2-1; a weak D match, TRBD2 (6 bases). CDR1 is SGDLS and CDR2 is YYNGEE in the germline V gene. V lost 0 bases, J lost 6 bases, and 13 bases lay in between. There are 15 residues in the CDR3.

The rearrangement uses TRBV19 and TRBJ2-1; 8 bases align to TRBD1. The germline V gene encodes CDR1 LNHDA and CDR2 SQIVND (reference sequence). This CDR3 contains 14 residues. With 7 bases clipped from V and 6 bases from J, the junction kept 8 bases outside the gene matches. CDR3 bases: TGTGCCAGTACGTCGGACAGGGCAGGCAATGAGCAGTTCTTC. Translating it yields CASTSDRAGNEQFF. The full variable domain, rest sourced from reference TRBV19 and TRBJ2-1, is DGGITQSPKYLFRKEGQNVTLSCEQNLNHDAMYWYRQDPGQGLRLIYYSQIVNDFQKGDIAEGYSVSREKKESFPLTVTSAQKNPTAFYLCASTSDRAGNEQFFGPGTRLTVL.

The chain carries TRBV7-9 and TRBJ2-1, with 7 nucleotides matching TRBD1. V lost 6 bases to trimming and J lost 0 bases; unmatched junction nucleotides: 5. The CDR3 extends over 15 amino acids. The V gene's germline CDR1 is SEHNR and CDR2 FQNEAQ (reference sequence). As DNA, the CDR3 is TGTGCCAGCAGTCCAGACAGGGCCTCCTACAATGAGCAGTTCTTC. Residues: CASSPDRASYNEQFF.

The V gene is TRBV6-5, the J gene TRBJ1-6; D is unclear. Germline V gene data show CDR1 as MNHEY and CDR2 as SVGAGI. V lost 7 bases and J lost 6, with 16 bases in between. CDR3 length: 15 amino acids. The CDR3 DNA follows: TGTGCCAGCACCTTGCGCTCGGGGTTTAATTCACCCCTCCACTTT. It translates to CASTLRSGFNSPLHF.

This chain joins TRBV7-9 and TRBJ2-1, with 7 bases identical to TRBD1. The J segment lost 6 bases and the V segment lost 5 bases, leaving 13 bases of the junction unmatched. Germline V gene sequence: CDR1 SEHNR, CDR2 FQNEAQ (reference sequence). The CDR3 has 16 amino acids. This CDR3 reads CASSPTSGTALNEQFF. In DNA form, the CDR3 reads TGTGCCAGCAGCCCGACCTCCGGGACAGCTCTCAATGAGCAGTTCTTC.

The rearrangement joins TRBV28 to TRBJ2-7, with 7 bases fitting TRBD2. V shed 4 bases, J shed 4 bases, and the junction held 13 bases outside the gene matches. The CDR3 runs to 16 residues. Germline CDR1 MDHEN, CDR2 SYDVKM. CDR3 amino acids: CASSSPREGTSYEQYF. CDR3 in DNA: TGTGCCAGCAGTTCCCCAAGGGAGGGAACGAGTTACGAGCAGTACTTC.

The CDR3 protein is CASSTGRGQGAGTEAFF. CDR3 DNA sequence: TGTGCCAGTAGTACCGGACGTGGGCAGGGGGCAGGTACTGAAGCTTTCTTT. The genes are TRBV19 and TRBJ1-1; 8 positions match TRBD1. This CDR3 has 17 amino acids. V shed 4 bases, J shed 5 bases, and the junction held 15 bases outside the gene matches. Germline CDR1 LNHDA, CDR2 SQIVND (reference sequence).

The gene calls are TRBV27 and TRBJ2-2, with TRBD2 identical over 10 bases. There are 16 residues in the CDR3. The trim removed 4 bases at V and 7 bases at J, leaving 9 bases unmatched. CDR1 is MNHEY, CDR2 SMNVEV, per germline (reference sequence). DNA for the CDR3: TGTGCCAGCAGTTCGATTCTAGCGGGAGAGGGCGGGGAGCTGTTTTTT. Amino acids: CASSSILAGEGGELFF.

The rearrangement uses TRBV7-8 and TRBJ2-3; D possibly matches TRBD1 or TRBD2 (5 bases each). Per germline, CDR1 SGHVS and CDR2 FQNEAQ. Trimming left V 1 base short and J 0 bases short, with 8 bases between. The CDR3 contains 15 residues. The CDR3 bases are TGTGCCAGCAGCTTAGGGGGACCGAGCACAGATACGCAGTATTTT. It codes for CASSLGGPSTDTQYF.

The rearrangement uses TRBV28 and TRBJ1-1; D is uncertain. The CDR3 contains 12 residues. Germline loops: CDR1 MDHEN, CDR2 SYDVKM. Trimming cost V 8 bases and J 5 bases, with 12 bases left between them. Here the CDR3 reads CASAGMGTEAFF. The CDR3 DNA reads as TGTGCCAGCGCGGGGATGGGGACTGAAGCTTTCTTT.